Below are 6 T cell receptor beta chains sequenced from a single sample in a study of shared clonotypes between healthy human individuals. The data were produced by immunoSEQ multiplex PCR, yet TCRdb's version contains in-frame clones alone and is incomplete. The table records around 2.1 million clones, under 95% of them present only once. Terminally differentiated effector memory CD45RA+ cells were excluded by CCR7 positive selection of CD45RO-negative cells. The specimen sequenced was naive CD8+ T cells from PBMCs. These receptors came from a man younger than 35 in good health. Some clones in this sample may be carry-over from other donors' samples.

The rearrangement links TRBV6-6 to TRBJ2-5; 8 bases line up with TRBD1. The CDR3 spans 16 residues. J gave up 5 bases and V 7 bases, and 15 bases lay outside the gene matches. Germline V CDR1 and CDR2: MNHNY, SVGAGI (reference sequence). CDR3: CASNPVGQGIRETQYF. Here the CDR3 DNA reads TGTGCCAGCAACCCCGTAGGACAGGGTATCAGGGAGACCCAGTACTTC.

This chain connects TRBV9 to TRBJ2-3, with 8 bases matching TRBD2. This CDR3 spans 18 amino acids. V lost 4 bases and J lost 4; bases outside the gene matches: 17. Germline CDR1 is SGDLS and CDR2 is YYNGEE. CDR3: CASSINPRAGEGADTQYF. The CDR3 DNA reads TGTGCCAGCAGCATTAATCCCCGAGCGGGAGAGGGCGCAGATACGCAGTATTTT. The whole variable domain, filled in from reference TRBV9 and TRBJ2-3, reads DSGVTQTPKHLITATGQRVTLRCSPRSGDLSVYWYQQSLDQGLQFLIQYYNGEERAKGNILERFSAQQFPDLHSELNLSSLELGDSALYFCASSINPRAGEGADTQYFGPGTRLTVL.

The rearrangement links TRBV7-9 to TRBJ2-1; 8 positions match TRBD2. V lost 7 bases, J lost 2 bases, and 7 bases stayed unmatched. The CDR3 runs to 15 residues. Germline V gene data show CDR1 as SEHNR and CDR2 as FQNEAQ (reference sequence). The CDR3 sequence is CASIISGTTYNEQFF. The CDR3 DNA follows: TGTGCCAGCATCATTAGCGGGACCACCTACAATGAGCAGTTCTTC.

V and J are TRBV9 and TRBJ2-1; D possibly uses TRBD1 or TRBD2 (5 bases each). Germline assignment: CDR1 SGDLS and CDR2 YYNGEE. CDR3 size: 18 residues. The V end was cut by 0 bases, the J end by 4 bases, with 20 bases between. Here the CDR3 reads CASSVGEPWDGLYNEQFF. For the CDR3, the DNA is TGTGCCAGCAGCGTAGGGGAACCGTGGGACGGACTTTACAATGAGCAGTTCTTC.

This chain links TRBV27 with TRBJ2-3; TRBD2 matches at 11 bases. V lost 7 bases, J lost 5 bases, and 11 bases stayed unmatched. In germline, CDR1 is MNHEY, CDR2 SMNVEV (reference sequence). CDR3 length: 16 residues. DNA for the CDR3: TGTGCCAGCAACCCGGAGACTAGCGGGGCCTTAGATACGCAGTATTTT. Its translation is CASNPETSGALDTQYF.

With respect to this clone: Mismatch with germline at one junction end may stem from a read error. The V and J genes are TRBV10-1 and TRBJ1-2, with D tentatively TRBD1 (5 bases). Germline values: CDR1 WNHNN, CDR2 SYGVQD (reference sequence). The CDR3 spans 14 residues. The CDR3 DNA is TGCGCCAGCAGTGAGTCAAGAACAGGTCCCCAGCAGGTTTTC. Its translation is CASSESRTGPQQVF.